These 5 T cell receptor beta chains were sequenced from one sample in a study of patients and donors after allogeneic stem cell transplantation. TCRdb ran MiXCR on the RT-PCR reads and lists one entry per CDR3 protein. Of around 240,000 distinct CDR3 sequences listed, approximately 14% are singletons. The sequencing input was blood, either unsorted or a sorted T cell fraction (not recorded which). The receptors come from a human donor who was either an allogeneic HSCT recipient or a stem cell or donor lymphocyte infusion donor (not recorded which). It is not recorded whose cells these are; they may come from a transplant donor.

This clonotype has just a few counts. This CDR3 reads CASSLARGLTETQYF. The CDR3 DNA reads as TGTGCCAGCAGCTTGGCCAGGGGGTTGACGGAGACCCAGTACTTC. The V call is TRBV7-8, the J call TRBJ2-5, with TRBD1 identical over 7 bases. Germline CDR1 SGHVS, CDR2 FQNEAQ. The CDR3 loop spans 15 amino acids. V was clipped by 3 bases and J by 5 bases; unmatched bases: 9. The variable domain in full, with the rest retrieved from reference TRBV7-8 and TRBJ2-5, is GAGVSQSPRYKVAKRGQDVALRCDPISGHVSLFWYQQALGQGPEFLTYFQNEAQLDKSGLPSDRFFAERPEGSVSTLKIQRTQQEDSAVYLCASSLARGLTETQYFGPGTRLLVL.

The chain links TRBV6-1 to TRBJ2-3; D remains unclear. Trimming stripped 7 bases from V and 2 bases from J, with 16 bases between. Germline loops: CDR1 MNHNS, CDR2 SASEGT. The CDR3 consists of 15 residues. The DNA for the CDR3 is TGTGCCAGCAAGTCAGAATTCCTACCCACAGATACGCAGTATTTT. Amino acids: CASKSEFLPTDTQYF.

There are a few counts of this clonotype. The chain carries TRBV6-4 and TRBJ2-1; possibly TRBD2 for D (5 bases). The CDR3 totals 12 residues. Trimming removed 6 bases from V and 4 bases from J, with 7 bases in between. Germline-derived CDR1 and CDR2 are MRHNA and SNTAGT. CDR3 protein: CASSEGYNEQFF. The DNA of the CDR3 is TGTGCCAGCAGCGAGGGATACAATGAGCAGTTCTTC.

The V gene is TRBV3-1, the J gene TRBJ2-3; D ambiguous. V shed 4 bases and J shed 5 bases, with 7 bases lying between them. This CDR3 is 12 amino acids long. Germline assignment: CDR1 LGHDT and CDR2 YNNKEL (reference sequence). The chain's CDR3 is CASSPSVDTQYF. The DNA of the CDR3 is TGTGCCAGCAGCCCCTCGGTAGATACGCAGTATTTT.

The CDR3: CSARDPLVPFQETQYF. DNA for the CDR3: TGCAGTGCTAGAGACCCACTAGTCCCTTTCCAAGAGACCCAGTACTTC. This chain connects TRBV20-1 to TRBJ2-5; D is possibly TRBD2 (5 bases). Between the trimmed V and J ends, which lost 0 bases and 1 base, there was a span of 15 bases. The germline gives CDR1 DFQATT, CDR2 SNEGSKA (reference sequence). CDR3 size: 16 residues.